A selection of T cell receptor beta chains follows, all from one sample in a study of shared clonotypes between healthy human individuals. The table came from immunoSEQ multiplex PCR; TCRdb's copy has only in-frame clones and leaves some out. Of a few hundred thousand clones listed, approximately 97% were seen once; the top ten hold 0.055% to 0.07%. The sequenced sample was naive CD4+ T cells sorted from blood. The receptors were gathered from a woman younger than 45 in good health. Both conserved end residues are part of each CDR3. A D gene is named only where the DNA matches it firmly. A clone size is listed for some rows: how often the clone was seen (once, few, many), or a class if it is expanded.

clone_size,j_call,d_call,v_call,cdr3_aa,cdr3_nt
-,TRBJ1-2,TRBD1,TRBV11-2,CASSASGGWYGYTF,TGTGCCAGCAGCGCCTCAGGGGGCTGGTATGGCTACACCTTC
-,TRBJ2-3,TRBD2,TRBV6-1,CASSVASGFSTDTQYF,TGTGCCAGCAGTGTGGCTAGCGGGTTTAGCACAGATACGCAGTATTTT
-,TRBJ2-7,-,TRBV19,CASRTHSGTEEQYF,TGTGCCAGTAGGACACATTCCGGGACGGAAGAGCAGTACTTC
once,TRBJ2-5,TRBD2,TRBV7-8,CASSVGTSGMFQETQYF,TGTGCCAGCAGCGTCGGGACTAGCGGGATGTTCCAAGAGACCCAGTACTTC
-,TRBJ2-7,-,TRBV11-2,CARPRPKRYYEQYF,TGTGCCAGGCCTCGGCCCAAGCGCTACTACGAGCAGTACTTC
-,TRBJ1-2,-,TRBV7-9,CASSLVESDGYTF,TGTGCCAGCAGCTTAGTCGAATCTGATGGCTACACCTTC
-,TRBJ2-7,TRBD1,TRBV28,CASRPGQGGVYEQYF,TGTGCCAGCAGACCAGGACAGGGGGGGGTCTACGAGCAGTACTTC
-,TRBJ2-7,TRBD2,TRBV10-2,CASSWYLAGSYEQYF,TGCGCCAGCAGTTGGTATCTAGCGGGATCGTACGAGCAGTACTTC
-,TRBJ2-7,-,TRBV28,CASTQGMSEQYF,TGTGCCAGCACCCAGGGGATGAGCGAGCAGTACTTC
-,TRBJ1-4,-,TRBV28,CASSFAGVGEKLFF,TGTGCCAGCAGTTTCGCAGGGGTGGGCGAAAAACTGTTTTTT
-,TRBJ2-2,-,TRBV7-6,CASSPTGGTGELFF,TGTGCCAGCAGCCCCACGGGCGGCACCGGGGAGCTGTTTTTT
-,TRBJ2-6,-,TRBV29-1,CSVAWGANVLTF,TGCAGCGTTGCCTGGGGGGCCAACGTCCTGACTTTC
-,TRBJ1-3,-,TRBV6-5,CASSSYSGNTIYF,TGTGCCAGCAGTTCGTACTCTGGAAACACCATATATTTT
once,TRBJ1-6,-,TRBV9,CASSPRGGYNSPLHF,TGTGCCAGCAGCCCTAGGGGCGGGTATAATTCACCCCTCCACTTT
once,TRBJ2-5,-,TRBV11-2,CASSTIAAYPDTQYF,TGTGCCAGCAGCACCATAGCGGCCTACCCGGACACCCAGTACTTC
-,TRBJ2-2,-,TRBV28,CASTYTVGDWQRHTGELFF,TGTGCCAGCACATACACGGTTGGGGACTGGCAGCGGCACACCGGGGAGCTGTTTTTT
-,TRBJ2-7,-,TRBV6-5,CASRRPGSYEQYF,TGTGCCAGCAGGCGCCCGGGCTCCTACGAGCAGTACTTC
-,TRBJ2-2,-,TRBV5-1,CASRLVLTGELFF,TGCGCCAGCCGACTAGTGCTCACCGGGGAGCTGTTTTTT
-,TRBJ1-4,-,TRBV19,CASSWGGTSVTNEKLFF,TGTGCCAGTTCTTGGGGGGGGACATCCGTAACGAATGAAAAACTGTTTTTT
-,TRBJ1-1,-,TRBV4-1,CASSQTNPRGTEAFF,TGCGCCAGCAGCCAAACCAACCCCAGGGGCACTGAAGCTTTCTTT
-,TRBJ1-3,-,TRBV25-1,CASSDPRTAGNTIYF,TGTGCCAGCAGTGACCCGCGGACTGCTGGAAACACCATATATTTT
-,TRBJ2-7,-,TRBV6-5,CASRRNRDGYEQYF,TGTGCCAGCAGACGAAACAGGGACGGCTACGAGCAGTACTTC
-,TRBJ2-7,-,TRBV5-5,CASSSKRHGLESSYEQYF,TGTGCCAGCAGCTCGAAGCGTCACGGACTCGAAAGCTCCTACGAGCAGTACTTC
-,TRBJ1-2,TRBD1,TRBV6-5,CASRGQGNYGYTF,TGTGCCAGCAGGGGACAGGGAAACTATGGCTACACCTTC
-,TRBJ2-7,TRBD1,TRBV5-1,CASSLAGTGGEQYF,TGCGCCAGCAGCTTGGCCGGAACAGGGGGCGAGCAGTACTTC
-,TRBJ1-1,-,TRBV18,CASTTVNTEAFF,TGTGCCAGCACCACAGTGAACACTGAAGCTTTCTTT
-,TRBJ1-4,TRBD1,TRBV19,CASNPGQGIEKLFF,TGTGCCAGCAACCCGGGACAGGGCATTGAAAAACTGTTTTTT
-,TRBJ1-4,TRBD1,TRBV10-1,CASRGTENEKLFF,TGCGCCAGCAGAGGGACAGAGAATGAAAAACTGTTTTTT
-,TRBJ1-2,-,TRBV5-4,CASSWGEYYGYTF,TGTGCCAGCAGCTGGGGGGAGTACTATGGCTACACCTTC
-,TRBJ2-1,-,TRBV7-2,CASSARLGAYNEQFF,TGTGCCAGCAGCGCTCGACTGGGAGCCTACAATGAGCAGTTCTTC
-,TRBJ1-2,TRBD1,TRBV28,CASSFRDRVSYGYTF,TGTGCCAGCAGTTTTCGGGACAGGGTCAGCTATGGCTACACCTTC
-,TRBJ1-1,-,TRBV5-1,CASSLDDPMNTEAFF,TGCGCCAGCAGCTTGGACGACCCAATGAACACTGAAGCTTTCTTT
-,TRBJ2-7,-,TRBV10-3,CAISGDSYEQYF,TGTGCCATCAGTGGCGATTCCTACGAGCAGTACTTC
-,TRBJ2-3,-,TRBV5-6,CASGSDGSTDTQYF,TGTGCCAGCGGTTCAGACGGCTCCACAGATACGCAGTATTTT
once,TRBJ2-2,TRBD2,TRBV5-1,CASAFSSGGLGTGELFF,TGCGCCAGCGCTTTTTCTAGCGGGGGCCTAGGGACCGGGGAGCTGTTTTTT
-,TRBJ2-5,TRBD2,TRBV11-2,CASSSQGLAGVKYQETQYF,TGTGCCAGCAGCTCCCAAGGACTAGCGGGAGTGAAATACCAAGAGACCCAGTACTTC
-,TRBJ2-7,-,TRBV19,CASSSGADYEQYF,TGTGCCAGTAGCTCGGGGGCGGACTACGAGCAGTACTTC
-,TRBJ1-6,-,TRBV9,CASSVDPSSPLHF,TGTGCCAGCAGCGTAGATCCGAGTTCACCCCTCCACTTT
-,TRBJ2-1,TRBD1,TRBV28,CASTNSGQGRDEQFF,TGTGCCAGCACTAACTCCGGACAGGGACGGGATGAGCAGTTCTTC
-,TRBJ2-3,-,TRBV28,CASSLSTDTQYF,TGTGCCAGCAGTCTTAGCACAGATACGCAGTATTTT
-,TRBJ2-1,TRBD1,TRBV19,CASSIDRLSTGGFNEQFF,TGTGCCAGTAGTATAGATAGGTTGTCAACAGGGGGCTTCAATGAGCAGTTCTTC
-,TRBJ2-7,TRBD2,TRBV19,CASSRGLEDYEQYF,TGTGCCAGTAGTAGGGGACTAGAAGACTACGAGCAGTACTTC
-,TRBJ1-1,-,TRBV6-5,CASQRGQNTEAFF,TGTGCCAGCCAAAGGGGCCAGAACACTGAAGCTTTCTTT
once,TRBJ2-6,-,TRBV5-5,CASSLIQSSGANVLTF,TGTGCCAGCAGCTTGATACAGAGCTCTGGGGCCAACGTCCTGACTTTC
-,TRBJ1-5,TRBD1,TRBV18,CASSPLRGRSNQPQHF,TGTGCCAGCTCACCATTGAGGGGGCGAAGCAATCAGCCCCAGCATTTT
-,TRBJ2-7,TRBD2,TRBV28,CASSFSGSSYEQYF,TGTGCCAGCAGTTTTAGCGGGAGTTCCTACGAGCAGTACTTC
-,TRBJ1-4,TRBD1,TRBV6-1,CASRGTARNEKLFF,TGTGCCAGCAGGGGGACAGCACGTAATGAAAAACTGTTTTTT
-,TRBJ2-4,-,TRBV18,CASSPTLAESNIQYF,TGTGCCAGCTCACCAACCCTAGCCGAATCGAACATTCAGTACTTC
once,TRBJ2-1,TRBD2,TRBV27,CASSSGGLAAISSYNEQFF,TGTGCCAGCAGTTCTGGGGGACTAGCGGCCATAAGCTCCTACAATGAGCAGTTCTTC
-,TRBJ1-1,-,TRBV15,CATSREGVNTEAFF,TGTGCCACCAGCAGAGAGGGGGTCAACACTGAAGCTTTCTTT
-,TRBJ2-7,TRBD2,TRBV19,CASTGLAGPYEQYF,TGTGCCAGTACGGGACTAGCGGGACCCTACGAGCAGTACTTC
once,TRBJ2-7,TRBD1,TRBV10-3,CAISEGAGGNYEQYF,TGTGCCATCAGTGAGGGGGCAGGGGGAAATTACGAGCAGTACTTC
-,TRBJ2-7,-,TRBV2,CASDGNYEQYF,TGTGCCAGCGATGGTAATTACGAGCAGTACTTC
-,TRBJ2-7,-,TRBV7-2,CASSLDATADAQYF,TGTGCCAGCAGCTTGGATGCAACGGCGGACGCGCAGTACTTC
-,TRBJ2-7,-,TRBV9,CASSLRASSYEQYF,TGTGCCAGCAGCCTTAGGGCTAGCTCCTACGAGCAGTACTTC